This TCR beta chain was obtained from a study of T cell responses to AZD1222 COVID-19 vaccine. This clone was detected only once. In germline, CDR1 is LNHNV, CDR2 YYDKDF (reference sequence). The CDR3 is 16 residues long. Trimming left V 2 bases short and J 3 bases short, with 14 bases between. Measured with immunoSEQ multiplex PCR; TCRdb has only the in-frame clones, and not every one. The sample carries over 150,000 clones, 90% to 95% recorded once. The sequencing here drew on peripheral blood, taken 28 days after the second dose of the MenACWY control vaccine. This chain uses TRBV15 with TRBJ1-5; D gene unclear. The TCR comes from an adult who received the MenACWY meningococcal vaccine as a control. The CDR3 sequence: CATSRPRGGNNQPQHF. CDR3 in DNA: TGTGCCACCAGCAGACCACGTGGAGGAAACAATCAGCCCCAGCATTTT.